This TCR beta chain stems from a study of blood T cells in healthy people across ages. Then a second PCR, running roughly 7 to 11 cycles, was carried out with a sample-barcoded 5' primer and a J-beta primer mix. TCRdb ran MiXCR on the 5' RACE reads and lists one entry per CDR3 protein. The table includes some 900,000 distinct CDR3 sequences, about 48% detected once. In germline, CDR1 is MNHNS, CDR2 SASEGT. The CDR3 length is 17 residues. V lost 7 bases and J lost 3, with 23 bases in between. V and J are TRBV6-1 and TRBJ2-3, with D perhaps matching TRBD1 or TRBD2 (6 bases each). The TCR originated in a young man in good health. Sequences were obtained from blood. The DNA for the CDR3 is TGTGCCAGCAAGCCCGTATTAGGGGGGTTGTTTACAGATACGCAGTATTTT. It encodes CASKPVLGGLFTDTQYF.